These T cell receptor beta chains were read from a single sample in a study of OX40 agonist ivuxolimab in advanced cancers. Assay: immunoSEQ multiplex PCR; the TCRdb copy retains only in-frame clones and omits some. The sample consists of about 69,000 clones, about 85% of them appearing once. This sample comprised CD4+ or CD8+ T cells sorted from blood, obtained in a trial of the OX40 agonist ivuxolimab. The receptors were sampled from an adult with an advanced solid tumor such as melanoma, head and neck, liver or kidney cancer. The CDR3 runs from the conserved cysteine through the conserved F or W. A D gene is named only where the DNA matches it firmly. A clone size is listed for some rows: how often the clone was seen (once, few, many), or a class if it is expanded.

v_call: TRBV5-6
clone_size: few
d_call: NA
j_call: TRBJ2-6
cdr3_aa: CASSPGQPSGANVLTF
cdr3_nt: TGTGCCAGCAGCCCGGGACAACCCTCTGGGGCCAACGTCCTGACTTTC

v_call: TRBV9
clone_size: NA
d_call: TRBD2
j_call: TRBJ2-7
cdr3_aa: CASSPGTSGRINSEQYF
cdr3_nt: TGTGCCAGCAGCCCAGGGACTAGCGGGAGGATAAATAGTGAGCAGTACTTC

v_call: TRBV18
clone_size: NA
d_call: NA
j_call: TRBJ2-4
cdr3_aa: CASSPSVGPGAKNIQYF
cdr3_nt: TGTGCCAGCTCACCGTCTGTAGGTCCTGGGGCCAAAAACATTCAGTACTTC

v_call: TRBV29-1
clone_size: NA
d_call: TRBD1
j_call: TRBJ2-1
cdr3_aa: CSVGGQISGEQFF
cdr3_nt: TGCAGCGTTGGGGGACAGATCTCGGGTGAGCAGTTCTTC

v_call: TRBV7-6
clone_size: NA
d_call: NA
j_call: TRBJ1-4
cdr3_aa: CASSLAGLNEKLFF
cdr3_nt: TGTGCCAGCAGCTTAGCAGGGCTTAATGAAAAACTGTTTTTT

v_call: TRBV19
clone_size: once
d_call: NA
j_call: TRBJ2-7
cdr3_aa: CASSIDWQGAYEQYF
cdr3_nt: TGTGCCAGTAGTATAGATTGGCAGGGAGCCTACGAGCAGTACTTC

v_call: TRBV7-2
clone_size: NA
d_call: NA
j_call: TRBJ2-5
cdr3_aa: CASSRLRETQYF
cdr3_nt: TGTGCCAGCAGCCGACTTAGGGAGACCCAGTACTTC

v_call: TRBV5-5
clone_size: NA
d_call: NA
j_call: TRBJ2-7
cdr3_aa: CASSPGQQIYEQYF
cdr3_nt: TGTGCCAGCAGCCCCGGACAGCAGATCTACGAGCAGTACTTC

v_call: TRBV27
clone_size: once
d_call: NA
j_call: TRBJ1-6
cdr3_aa: CASGDPYNSPLHF
cdr3_nt: TGTGCCAGTGGTGACCCCTATAATTCACCCCTCCACTTT

v_call: TRBV10-1
clone_size: few
d_call: NA
j_call: TRBJ1-5
cdr3_aa: CASSPAIDQPQHF
cdr3_nt: TGCGCCAGCAGCCCCGCTATAGACCAGCCCCAGCATTTT

v_call: TRBV6-5
clone_size: NA
d_call: NA
j_call: TRBJ1-1
cdr3_aa: CASSSLGGGHEAFF
cdr3_nt: TGTGCCAGCAGTTCCCTCGGGGGGGGCCATGAAGCTTTCTTT

v_call: TRBV15
clone_size: once
d_call: NA
j_call: TRBJ2-3
cdr3_aa: CATSRGQLRFGTDTQYF
cdr3_nt: TGTGCCACCAGCAGAGGACAGCTCAGATTTGGCACAGATACGCAGTATTTT

v_call: TRBV18
clone_size: NA
d_call: NA
j_call: TRBJ2-5
cdr3_aa: CASSRGQQETQYF
cdr3_nt: TGTGCCAGCTCACGGGGGCAGCAAGAGACCCAGTACTTC

v_call: TRBV2
clone_size: NA
d_call: NA
j_call: TRBJ2-7
cdr3_aa: CASGARRGQYF
cdr3_nt: TGTGCCAGTGGAGCTAGAAGGGGGCAGTACTTC

v_call: TRBV5-1
clone_size: NA
d_call: TRBD2
j_call: TRBJ2-1
cdr3_aa: CASSLTGLAGLKNNEQFF
cdr3_nt: TGCGCCAGCAGCTTGACCGGACTAGCGGGGCTTAAAAACAATGAGCAGTTCTTC

v_call: TRBV28
clone_size: NA
d_call: NA
j_call: TRBJ2-6
cdr3_aa: CALGGSSSSGANVLTF
cdr3_nt: TGTGCCTTGGGTGGGTCCAGCAGCTCTGGGGCCAACGTCCTGACTTTC

v_call: TRBV11-2
clone_size: NA
d_call: TRBD2
j_call: TRBJ2-2
cdr3_aa: CASSNWGGYTGELFF
cdr3_nt: TGTGCCAGCAGTAATTGGGGAGGGTACACCGGGGAGCTGTTTTTT

v_call: TRBV11-3
clone_size: NA
d_call: TRBD2
j_call: TRBJ2-1
cdr3_aa: CASSSLAGGDEQFF
cdr3_nt: TGTGCCAGCAGCTCGTTAGCGGGAGGGGATGAGCAGTTCTTC